A selection of T cell receptor beta chains follows, all from one sample in a study of shared clonotypes between healthy human individuals. Here immunoSEQ multiplex PCR was the method, and the copy in TCRdb shows in-frame clones only, minus some. This table holds 2 million to 2.5 million clones, almost 96% found once. Sample: naive CD4+ T cells sorted from blood. Receptors originate from a man younger than 35 in good health. Both conserved end residues are part of each CDR3. Fields, in order: V gene, J gene, D gene, clone size, CDR3 DNA, CDR3 protein. The D gene is left open where the match is weak. Clone size is stated in some rows and not others, as once, few, many or a class when expanded.

TRBV5-4	TRBJ2-7	.	.	TGTGCCAGCAGCTTGGCTGCCCCGCCCTACGAGCAGTACTTC	CASSLAAPPYEQYF
TRBV28	TRBJ2-3	.	.	TGTGCCAGCAGTTTAGTCCGTGCGGGTACGCAGTATTTT	CASSLVRAGTQYF
TRBV5-6	TRBJ1-5	.	.	TGTGCCAGCAGCTTCGGTTTGGGCAATAATCAGCCCCAGCATTTT	CASSFGLGNNQPQHF
TRBV6-5	TRBJ2-7	.	.	TGTGCCAGCAGTTACTCTCAGGGTAACTACGAGCAGTACTTC	CASSYSQGNYEQYF
TRBV28	TRBJ1-1	.	.	TGTGCCAGCAGGGAGGGCGTCGGAAGCACTGAAGCTTTCTTT	CASREGVGSTEAFF
TRBV13	TRBJ2-3	TRBD1	.	TGTGCCAGCAGCCCGGACAGGGGGCCTGGGGTTGTTATGACAGATACGCAGTATTTT	CASSPDRGPGVVMTDTQYF
TRBV7-2	TRBJ1-5	TRBD1	.	TGTGCCAGCAGCGACCGAGGGGGCCCAGCCAGTCAGCCCCAGCATTTT	CASSDRGGPASQPQHF
TRBV21-1	TRBJ1-4	.	.	TGTGCCAGCAGCTCCTCCCCGTTGGCGCGCGGGGAAAAAGAAAAACTGTTTTTT	CASSSSPLARGEKEKLFF
TRBV6-5	TRBJ1-5	.	once	TGTGCCAGCAGTAACAGGGAGGGGAATCAGCCCCAGCATTTT	CASSNREGNQPQHF
TRBV28	TRBJ2-3	TRBD1	once	TGTGCCAGCAGTTGGACAGGGGGCTTAACAGATACGCAGTATTTT	CASSWTGGLTDTQYF
TRBV30	TRBJ1-2	.	.	TGTGCCTGGGACCGCCGTAACTATGGCTACACCTTC	CAWDRRNYGYTF
TRBV2	TRBJ1-4	.	.	TGTGCCAGCAGTGAAGTTGGGTGGGGGGACGAAAAACTGTTTTTT	CASSEVGWGDEKLFF
TRBV6-5	TRBJ2-7	TRBD2	.	TGTGCCAGCAGCGGGACTAGCGAGCTATCCTACGAGCAGTACTTC	CASSGTSELSYEQYF
TRBV5-1	TRBJ2-3	TRBD1	.	TGCGCCAGCAGCCGGACAGGGAAGAGCACAGATACGCAGTATTTT	CASSRTGKSTDTQYF
TRBV11-3	TRBJ2-5	TRBD1	.	TGTGCCAGCAGCAAAGACAGGGGCCAAGAGACCCAGTACTTC	CASSKDRGQETQYF
TRBV6-6	TRBJ1-1	TRBD1	once	TGTGCCAGCAGTAACAGGGGCAGGGGCACTGAAGCTTTCTTT	CASSNRGRGTEAFF
TRBV6-5	TRBJ2-7	.	.	TGTGCCAGCAGCCCACCAGGTTTTAACGAGCAGTACTTC	CASSPPGFNEQYF
TRBV6-5	TRBJ2-3	.	.	TGTGCCAGCAGTCCCGCATGGCAGGGGACAGATACGCAGTATTTT	CASSPAWQGTDTQYF
TRBV7-2	TRBJ2-5	TRBD1	.	TGTGCCAGCAGCGTAACAGGGGGAGAGACCCAGTACTTC	CASSVTGGETQYF
TRBV2	TRBJ1-2	.	.	TGTGCCAGCAGTGAGGACAGCGTAAAAGCTAACTATGGCTACACCTTC	CASSEDSVKANYGYTF
TRBV9	TRBJ1-1	.	.	TGTGCCAGTAGCGACTCAGCCGGGACTGAAGCTTTCTTT	CASSDSAGTEAFF
TRBV5-5	TRBJ2-7	TRBD2	.	TGTGCCAGCAGCTTGGTAGGGACTAGCGAGTCCTACGAGCAGTACTTC	CASSLVGTSESYEQYF
TRBV30	TRBJ2-7	TRBD1	once	TGTGCCTGGAGTGCCGGGACAGGGGCTATCTACGAGCAGTACTTC	CAWSAGTGAIYEQYF
TRBV5-6	TRBJ1-1	.	.	TGTGCCAGCAGCTTGGTCAGGGGCCGGAGTACGAACACTGAAGCTTTCTTT	CASSLVRGRSTNTEAFF
TRBV5-1	TRBJ1-6	TRBD1	.	TGCGCCAGCAGCTTCGACAGGGGGCTGAGTTCACCCCTCCACTTT	CASSFDRGLSSPLHF
TRBV28	TRBJ1-1	TRBD1	.	TGTGCCAGCAGTTTAGGGACAGCAGGATCTTCCGAAGCTTTCTTT	CASSLGTAGSSEAFF
TRBV27	TRBJ1-4	.	.	TGTGCCAGCAGTTTACAGGGTTCTAATGAAAAACTGTTTTTT	CASSLQGSNEKLFF
TRBV19	TRBJ2-2	.	.	TGTGCCAGTAGCGGGAAGAGGTGGACGGTCCCGGCGAACACCGGGGAGCTGTTTTTT	CASSGKRWTVPANTGELFF
TRBV25-1	TRBJ1-1	TRBD1	once	TGTGCCAGCAGACAGGGGAAGACTGAAGCTTTCTTT	CASRQGKTEAFF
TRBV28	TRBJ2-5	.	.	TGTGCCACCAAACGGGGTGGCGGGAACCACCAAGAGACCCAGTACTTC	CATKRGGGNHQETQYF
TRBV5-1	TRBJ2-1	.	.	TGCGCCAGCTCACCCGGACAATCCTACAATGAGCAGTTCTTC	CASSPGQSYNEQFF
TRBV2	TRBJ1-2	.	.	TGTGCCAGCAGTGATCTTTCACGAAGCACCTATGGCTACACCTTC	CASSDLSRSTYGYTF
TRBV5-4	TRBJ1-6	.	.	TGTGCCAGCAGCCAAGGCTCGGTTCGTAGGCAGATTAATTCACCCCTCCACTTT	CASSQGSVRRQINSPLHF
TRBV18	TRBJ2-7	.	.	TGTGCCAGCTCACCCCTCTCCTCCTACGAGCAGTACTTC	CASSPLSSYEQYF
TRBV2	TRBJ1-5	.	.	TGTGCCAGCAGTGGGGAAAATCAGGGTCAATGGTATAGCAATCAGCCCCAGCATTTT	CASSGENQGQWYSNQPQHF
TRBV19	TRBJ2-7	TRBD2	.	TGTGCCAGTAGCGCAGATGGGACTAAGCAGTACTTC	CASSADGTKQYF
TRBV5-1	TRBJ2-7	TRBD1	.	TGCGCCAGCAGCGGGGGACAGGGGGCTCGTTACGAGCAGTACTTC	CASSGGQGARYEQYF
TRBV5-3	TRBJ2-6	.	.	TGTGCCAGAAGCTTGGTGCCAGTCCTCTCTGGGGCCAACGTCCTGACTTTC	CARSLVPVLSGANVLTF
TRBV5-6	TRBJ1-2	.	.	TGTGCCAGCAGCTTGGGTGGAAACTATGGCTACACCTTC	CASSLGGNYGYTF
TRBV6-1	TRBJ2-7	TRBD2	.	TGTGCCAGCCTGGGACTAGCGGACTACGAGCAGTACTTC	CASLGLADYEQYF